This T cell receptor (beta chain) was sequenced during a study of cytomegalovirus exposure and HLA in healthy donors. For this clone: Its antigen remains unknown.

Study findings and constraints: What a later analysis showed was that several of the most significant clusters appeared linked to common viral pathogens.

Primers included in the PCR were 60 Vbeta and 13 Jbeta primers. Assay: immunoSEQ multiplex PCR; the TCRdb copy retains only in-frame clones and omits some. Of some 150,000 clones in the sample, around three fifths are singletons; the top ten hold about 2.6%. The CDR3 length is 14 residues. The V and J ends lost 2 bases and 7 bases respectively, with 15 bases between them. Germline V lookup: CDR1 SGHRS, CDR2 YFSETQ. The chain has TRBV5-1 and TRBJ1-1; D not resolved. This receptor was identified in a woman between 35 and 50 years old in good health and CMV-seronegative. The sample taken for sequencing was PBMCs. CDR3 in DNA: TGCGCCAGCAGCTTTGGTCCCCCCGGCGGTGAAGCTTTCTTT. Translation gives CASSFGPPGGEAFF.